Listed below are T cell receptor beta chains from one sample, sequenced in a study of Ad26.COV2.S vaccination and SARS-CoV-2 variants. Profiled with immunoSEQ multiplex PCR; TCRdb holds only in-frame clones, not every one. The sample shows 300,000 to 450,000 clones, 70% to 90% of them seen only once. This specimen consisted of peripheral blood, obtained in a trial of Ad26.COV2.S vaccine versus placebo. The receptors here all came from a person between 18 and 59 years old who received the Ad26.COV2.S COVID-19 vaccine or a placebo. The CDR3 runs from the conserved cysteine through the conserved F or W. The D gene is left open where the match is weak. Some rows have no size entry. The others give once, few or many, or a class for an expanded clone.

cdr3_nt | cdr3_aa | clone_size | v_call | d_call | j_call
TGTGCCAGCAGCGTAGCAGGGGATGCGGGGGAGCTGTTTTTT | CASSVAGDAGELFF | NA | TRBV9 | NA | TRBJ2-2
TGTGCCAGCAGCCAAGGGACAGGGCACTCTGGAAACACCATATATTTT | CASSQGTGHSGNTIYF | NA | TRBV14 | TRBD1 | TRBJ1-3
TGTGCCTGGGGCCGCTTGGGGGGAAATTCACCCCTCCACTTT | CAWGRLGGNSPLHF | few | TRBV30 | NA | TRBJ1-6
TGTGCCAGCAGTCGACAGAGCTCCTACGAGCAGTACTTC | CASSRQSSYEQYF | NA | TRBV12-3/TRBV12-4 | NA | TRBJ2-7
TGTGCCTGGAGTCGCGGGGGAGCCATGAGCTCCTACGAGCAGTACTTC | CAWSRGGAMSSYEQYF | NA | TRBV30 | TRBD2 | TRBJ2-7
TGCAGCGTTGAAAAGGGGGCCGTTTATGGCTACACCTTC | CSVEKGAVYGYTF | NA | TRBV29-1 | TRBD1 | TRBJ1-2
TGTGCCAGCAGCTCGGACAGAAGACAGCCCCAGCATTTT | CASSSDRRQPQHF | few | TRBV12-3/TRBV12-4 | NA | TRBJ1-5
TGTGCCAGCAGCTCGGCTGCGGGGACCCATAATTCACCCCTCCACTTT | CASSSAAGTHNSPLHF | once | TRBV7-2 | NA | TRBJ1-6
TGTGCCAGCAGTTCAGGGGGGGGCCTTGGCTATGGCTACACCTTC | CASSSGGGLGYGYTF | NA | TRBV6-5 | TRBD1 | TRBJ1-2
TGTGCCAGCTCACCGGGGGCTAGCGGGAGGCTTATCTACAATGAGCAGTTCTTC | CASSPGASGRLIYNEQFF | NA | TRBV18 | TRBD2 | TRBJ2-1
TGTGCCACCGGGGAGCTGGAGATCGGTGAGGAATTCAATGAGCAGTTCTTC | CATGELEIGEEFNEQFF | NA | TRBV27 | NA | TRBJ2-1
TGCGCCAGCAGCCCCGGTGGCGGGATTGGCTCAGATACGCAGTATTTT | CASSPGGGIGSDTQYF | NA | TRBV4-3 | NA | TRBJ2-3
TGTGCCAGCAGTTCAACTTGGGATACGCAGTATTTT | CASSSTWDTQYF | NA | TRBV27 | NA | TRBJ2-3
TGCGCCAGCAAGGAACAGGGGGCTACAGATACGCAGTATTTT | CASKEQGATDTQYF | NA | TRBV5-1 | TRBD1 | TRBJ2-3
TGTGCCAGTAATAAAAGGGACTATGGCTACACCTTC | CASNKRDYGYTF | NA | TRBV19 | NA | TRBJ1-2